One sample yielded the 25 T cell receptor beta chains listed below, sequenced in a study of T cells expressing NK-cell markers. Reprocessing the 5' RACE reads, TCRdb reports a single entry for every CDR3 protein and omits DNA. In total, the table holds some 600,000 distinct CDR3 sequences. The sequenced material came from blood T cells: a sorted CD56 or NKG2C T cell subset, CD4+ or CD8+ T cells, or bulk PBMC T cells (not recorded which). The source of these receptors is a man between 18 and 29 years old in good health.

The V gene is TRBV20-1, the J gene TRBJ2-3; TCRdb lists TRBD2, though no DNA is available to test this call. The CDR3 has 14 residues. Germline lookup yields CDR1 DFQATT and CDR2 SNEGSKA (reference sequence). The chain's CDR3 is CSAWLAGGSDTQYF.

The chain is built from TRBV6-2 or TRBV6-3 and TRBJ2-7; TCRdb gives TRBD1 as the D gene, but with no DNA this cannot be confirmed. Germline CDR1 and CDR2: MNHEY and SVGEGT. This CDR3 has 15 amino acids. The CDR3 reads CASRTGQGWLHEQYF.

The rearrangement links TRBV5-1 to TRBJ2-5. CDR1 is SGHRS and CDR2 is YFSETQ in the germline V gene. The CDR3 loop spans 15 amino acids. The CDR3 reads CASSLFSMGRETQYF.

V gene TRBV2 combines with J gene TRBJ2-6; TCRdb's assignment of TRBD1 cannot be checked, as there is no DNA. The CDR3 length is 15 residues. Germline CDR1 SNHLY, CDR2 FYNNEI. The CDR3: CASRTGVTGANVLTF.

V is TRBV12-3 or TRBV12-4 and J is TRBJ2-5; the D gene TCRdb calls, TRBD1, cannot be checked with no DNA. The CDR3 consists of 14 residues. The CDR3 loop reads CASSGGFRAVTQYF.

The V and J genes are TRBV20-1 and TRBJ1-5; TCRdb returns TRBD1, unconfirmable since there is no DNA. CDR1 and CDR2 from the germline V gene are DFQATT and SNEGSKA (reference sequence). The CDR3 contains 16 residues. The CDR3: CSATFYPLRGNQPQHF.

This chain connects TRBV12-3 or TRBV12-4 to TRBJ2-2; lacking DNA, the TRBD2 call made by TCRdb goes unchecked. The CDR3 loop spans 14 amino acids. The CDR3 is CASRVTSGTGELFF.

CDR3: CASSFSQGNQPQHF. The chain carries TRBV12-3 or TRBV12-4 and TRBJ1-5; TCRdb calls TRBD1, which cannot be checked without DNA. There are 14 residues in the CDR3.

J is TRBJ1-3 and V is TRBV18. The CDR3 loop spans 16 amino acids. Germline loops: CDR1 KGHSH, CDR2 LQKENI. CDR3 residues: CASSPKGVASGNTIYF.

The V gene is TRBV6-5, the J gene TRBJ2-7; TCRdb returns TRBD1, unconfirmable since there is no DNA. The CDR3 is 15 residues long. Germline V gene data show CDR1 as MNHEY and CDR2 as SVGAGI. This CDR3 is CASSSHDRGPREQYF.

The chain uses TRBV7-9 and TRBJ2-2; TCRdb lists TRBD1, though no DNA is available to test this call. Germline V gene sequence: CDR1 SEHNR, CDR2 FQNEAQ (reference sequence). CDR3 length equals 15 residues. CDR3: CASSLSPRGTGELFF.

This rearrangement joins TRBV2 to TRBJ1-5; TCRdb outputs TRBD1, but without DNA this stays unchecked. Germline loops: CDR1 SNHLY, CDR2 FYNNEI. This CDR3 contains 13 residues. CDR3 loop: CASSKQGNQPQHF. The complete variable domain, with remaining parts taken from reference TRBV2 and TRBJ1-5, reads EPEVTQTPSHQVTQMGQEVILRCVPISNHLYFYWYRQILGQKVEFLVSFYNNEISEKSEIFDDQFSVERPDGSNFTLKIRSTKLEDSAMYFCASSKQGNQPQHFGDGTRLSIL.

V and J are TRBV12-3 or TRBV12-4 and TRBJ1-2. The CDR3 sequence is 12 residues long. The CDR3 is CASSDGRYGYTF.

This sequence joins TRBV27 and TRBJ2-1; TCRdb lists TRBD2, though no DNA is available to test this call. This CDR3 has 16 residues. The germline V gene encodes CDR1 MNHEY and CDR2 SMNVEV (reference sequence). The CDR3 sequence is CASSTSSGPFYNEQFF.

This chain joins TRBV7-2 and TRBJ2-7; the TCRdb D gene call, TRBD1, has no DNA to confirm it. The CDR3 totals 15 residues. Per germline, CDR1 SGHTA and CDR2 FQGNSA. CDR3 sequence reads: CASSLTTGGIDEQYF.

The CDR3 protein is CASTGETSGSLYNEQFF. The chain combines TRBV2 with TRBJ2-1; with no DNA, the TCRdb D assignment of TRBD2 cannot be verified. The CDR3 spans 17 residues. Germline values: CDR1 SNHLY, CDR2 FYNNEI.

The V gene is TRBV28, the J gene TRBJ2-3; TCRdb outputs TRBD2, but without DNA this stays unchecked. Germline CDR1 MDHEN, CDR2 SYDVKM. This CDR3 is 12 amino acids long. CDR3 loop: CASSSLADTQYF.

The genes are TRBV12-3 or TRBV12-4 and TRBJ1-2; lacking DNA, the TRBD1 call made by TCRdb goes unchecked. The CDR3 is 15 amino acids. The CDR3 protein is CASSLKTGGVYGYTF.

This chain connects TRBV11-1 to TRBJ2-3; TCRdb reports TRBD2, a call that lacks DNA to check it against. Per germline, CDR1 SGHAT and CDR2 FQDESV (reference sequence). The CDR3 is 14 amino acids. CDR3 protein: CASSLGGARDTQYF.

This chain joins TRBV6-1 and TRBJ2-5; the D call of TRBD1 rests on TCRdb alone, since no DNA is present to check it. This CDR3 contains 15 residues. Germline assignment: CDR1 MNHNS and CDR2 SASEGT. CDR3: CASRSIQGNQETQYF.

This chain links TRBV20-1 with TRBJ2-6. The CDR3 loop spans 14 amino acids. Looked up from germline, CDR1 is DFQATT and CDR2 is SNEGSKA (reference sequence). CDR3 in amino acids: CSASPVGGANVLTF.

The chain uses TRBV30 and TRBJ2-6. The germline V gene has CDR1 GTSNPN and CDR2 SVGIG (reference sequence). The CDR3 extends over 14 amino acids. The CDR3 region is CAWRDPRGANVLTF.

V usage is TRBV11-2 and J usage is TRBJ2-1; without DNA, the TCRdb call of TRBD2 cannot be checked. The CDR3 extends over 15 amino acids. The germline V gene encodes CDR1 SGHAT and CDR2 FQNNGV. The CDR3 is CASKLAGGSYNEQFF.

The V gene is TRBV4-3, the J gene TRBJ2-5; TCRdb reports TRBD2, a call that lacks DNA to check it against. The CDR3 is made up of 16 amino acids. CDR1 is LGHNA, CDR2 YSLEER, per germline. The CDR3 protein is CASSQEYFAGKETQYF.

The CDR3 protein is CASSIRAGNTEAFF. This chain joins TRBV18 and TRBJ1-1. In germline, CDR1 is KGHSH, CDR2 LQKENI. The CDR3 has 14 residues.